This TCR beta chain comes out of a study of blood T cells in healthy people across ages. This clonotype appeared a few times. The authors ran a second PCR of 7 to 11 cycles using a sample-barcoded 5' primer and a J-beta primer mix. One entry per CDR3 protein results from TCRdb running MiXCR on the 5' RACE reads. The table shows about 1.8 million distinct CDR3 sequences, with 40% to 55% occurring only once. This CDR3 contains 16 residues. With V trimmed by 0 bases and J by 6 bases, 8 bases remained unmatched. Germline V gene sequence: CDR1 SGHTA, CDR2 FQGNSA. The V gene is TRBV7-2, the J gene TRBJ2-1; TRBD1 matches 7 bases. The material sequenced was blood. This clonotype originated in a middle-aged woman in good health. The CDR3 region is CASSLAARQGRNEQFF. The CDR3 coding sequence is TGTGCCAGCAGCTTAGCAGCGCGACAGGGTCGCAATGAGCAGTTCTTC.